One and the same sample provided the 26 T cell receptor beta chains below, sequenced in a study of blood T cell repertoires in COVID-19. The repertoire was sequenced with immunoSEQ multiplex PCR; TCRdb's copy has only in-frame clones and lacks some. The sample includes just under 150,000 clones, roughly 80% of them seen just once. Sequencing was performed on peripheral blood. The origin of the receptors is a human donor in a cohort sampled during active COVID-19.

The V call is TRBV9, the J call TRBJ2-2; D might be TRBD2 (6 bases). V dropped 0 bases and J dropped 0 bases, with 21 bases sitting between them. The CDR3 totals 20 residues. Germline V gives CDR1 SGDLS, CDR2 YYNGEE. CDR3 in amino acids: CASSVEAPGIAAANTGELFF. The CDR3 DNA reads as TGTGCCAGCAGCGTAGAGGCCCCCGGGATAGCGGCCGCGAACACCGGGGAGCTGTTTTTT.

To note about this clone: The sample carries other DNA sequences with the same CDR3. The gene calls are TRBV12-3 or TRBV12-4 and TRBJ1-2; maybe TRBD1 (5 bases). The CDR3 spans 13 residues. Trimming removed 3 bases at V and 2 bases at J, with 7 bases between. For the CDR3, the DNA is TGTGCCAGCAGTTTGGGGGGGAACTATGGCTACACCTTC. It specifies CASSLGGNYGYTF.

This clone was seen a single time. The chain carries TRBV7-9 and TRBJ2-1, with 8 bases that match TRBD2. The CDR3 length is 17 residues. The trim removed 5 bases at V and 10 bases at J, leaving 19 bases unmatched. Germline CDR1 reads SEHNR; CDR2 reads FQNEAQ (reference sequence). The CDR3 bases are TGTGCCAGCAGCCCCCCGTTGAATAGCGGGATAAGGAGGGAGCAGTTCTTC. Amino acids: CASSPPLNSGIRREQFF.

The J gene is TRBJ1-2, the V gene TRBV20-1; TRBD1 might be the D (6 bases). The CDR3 is 12 residues long. The germline V and J ends were trimmed by 3 bases and 8 bases, with 13 bases remaining between them. The germline V gene encodes CDR1 DFQATT and CDR2 SNEGSKA (reference sequence). The CDR3 sequence: CSASTGGEGYTF. Written as DNA, the CDR3 is TGCAGTGCTAGTACGGGGGGCGAGGGCTACACCTTC.

The rearrangement joins TRBV30 to TRBJ2-2, with 7 bases lining up with TRBD1. Per germline, CDR1 GTSNPN and CDR2 SVGIG (reference sequence). V gave up 5 bases and J gave up 2 bases; unmatched junction bases: 8. The CDR3 has 15 residues. CDR3 residues: CAWLIGDRNTGELFF. CDR3 nucleotides: TGTGCCTGGTTAATAGGGGACAGAAACACCGGGGAGCTGTTTTTT.

This chain links TRBV6-6 with TRBJ1-6; D is ambiguous. The CDR3 loop spans 13 amino acids. Germline values: CDR1 MNHNY, CDR2 SVGAGI (reference sequence). V lost 4 bases, J lost 8 bases, and 9 bases lay in between. The CDR3 spells CASSSEGYSPLHF. For the CDR3, the DNA is TGTGCCAGCAGTTCTGAGGGTTATTCACCCCTCCACTTT.

The chain carries TRBV29-1 and TRBJ2-5; 11 bases match TRBD2. This CDR3 comprises 17 residues. V dropped 6 bases and J dropped 4; count of bases not matched to a gene: 16. Germline V gene sequence: CDR1 SQVTM, CDR2 ANQGSEA. The DNA of the CDR3 is TGCAGCGTCCGCGGTGGGGGACTAGCGGAATTTCGAGAGACCCAGTACTTC. Translating gives CSVRGGGLAEFRETQYF.

The CDR3 nucleotides are TGTGCCAGCACCCCCAGAGCGTTCCCCCCGAATGAGCAGTTCTTC. It encodes CASTPRAFPPNEQFF. The chain recombines TRBV6-5 with TRBJ2-1; D unclear. The CDR3 sequence is 15 residues long. V lost 7 bases and J lost 7, with 20 bases in between. Germline V gene data show CDR1 as MNHEY and CDR2 as SVGAGI.

The chain links TRBV3-1 (or the pseudogene TRBV3-2) to TRBJ2-1; the D gene is possibly TRBD2 (5 bases). Trimming took off 1 base at V and 7 bases at J, with 20 bases between the two ends. This CDR3 has 17 amino acids. The germline CDR1 and CDR2 sequences are LGHDT and YNNKEL (reference sequence). The CDR3, as DNA: TGTGCCAGCAGCCAAGGTCTCAGGTCGAGGACTTCTAATGAGCAGTTCTTC. This codes for CASSQGLRSRTSNEQFF.

This clone has more than one count but fewer than ten. The chain is built from TRBV28 and TRBJ2-7, with a tentative D call TRBD2 (7 bases). The CDR3 is 16 residues long. Looked up from germline, CDR1 is MDHEN and CDR2 is SYDVKM. V was pared by 6 bases and J by 2 bases, with 20 bases between. The CDR3 DNA sequence: TGTGCCAGCAGCGGGACACCGGGAGGTAGCACCTACGAGCAGTACTTC. It specifies CASSGTPGGSTYEQYF.

The chain recombines TRBV10-3 with TRBJ2-7; D remains ambiguous. This CDR3 is 13 amino acids long. Germline CDR1 ENHRY, CDR2 SYGVKD. The V end lost 7 bases, the J end lost 1 base, and 11 bases lay between the germline ends. CDR3 region: CAINDIRSYEQYF. Here the CDR3 DNA reads TGTGCCATCAACGACATCCGATCCTACGAGCAGTACTTC.

This clone was counted between two and nine times. CDR3 nucleotide sequence: TGCGCCAGCAGCTCCCCCGGGTCCTTTGAGCAGTACTTC. As protein: CASSSPGSFEQYF. This chain connects TRBV5-1 to TRBJ2-7; D is ambiguous. The CDR3 is made up of 13 amino acids. With 3 bases removed from V and 7 bases from J, the gap between germline ends came to 14 bases. The germline V gene encodes CDR1 SGHRS and CDR2 YFSETQ. The whole variable domain, remainder taken from reference TRBV5-1 and TRBJ2-7, is KAGVTQTPRYLIKTRGQQVTLSCSPISGHRSVSWYQQTPGQGLQFLFEYFSETQRNKGNFPGRFSGRQFSNSRSEMNVSTLELGDSALYLCASSSPGSFEQYFGPGTRLTVT.

The chain has TRBV12-5 and TRBJ1-6; TRBD1 aligns across 10 bases. The CDR3 sequence is 18 residues long. Germline V gives CDR1 LGHNT, CDR2 FRNRAP. Germline trimming cut 0 bases from V and 5 bases from J; bases unmatched to any gene: 7. Written as DNA, the CDR3 is TGTGCTAGTGGTTTGGTACCGACGGACAGGGGGAATAATTCACCCCTCCACTTT. Amino acid sequence: CASGLVPTDRGNNSPLHF.

As for this clone: Being one base from a much bigger clone, this may be a read error. V gene TRBV19 combines with J gene TRBJ2-7; tentatively, D is TRBD1 (6 bases). Per the germline V gene, CDR1 is LNHDA and CDR2 is SQIVND (reference sequence). This CDR3 comprises 14 residues. The CDR3 coding sequence is TGTACCAGTAGTATCGGGGACAACCCCTACGAGCAGTACTTC. Amino acids: CTSSIGDNPYEQYF.

The chain is built from TRBV28 and TRBJ1-5; D gene uncertain. This CDR3 region has 14 residues. Germline V gene sequence: CDR1 MDHEN, CDR2 SYDVKM. V dropped 5 bases and J dropped 3 bases, with 11 bases sitting between them. CDR3 residues: CASSRLTDNQPQHF. CDR3 in DNA: TGTGCCAGCAGTCGACTGACGGACAATCAGCCCCAGCATTTT.

The chain uses TRBV5-1 and TRBJ2-2; D unclear. CDR1 is SGHRS, CDR2 YFSETQ, per germline. CDR3 length equals 14 residues. V was shortened by 2 bases and J by 2 bases, with 7 bases between the two germline ends. The CDR3 loop is CASSLWHNTGELFF. The CDR3 region has the DNA TGCGCCAGCAGCTTATGGCACAACACCGGGGAGCTGTTTTTT.

Regarding this clone: The same CDR3 also results from other DNA sequences found in this sample. V is TRBV15 and J is TRBJ2-5; 8 bases align to TRBD2. The V gene's germline CDR1 is LNHNV and CDR2 YYDKDF (reference sequence). This CDR3 has 14 residues. With V trimmed by 5 bases and J by 4 bases, 6 bases remained unmatched. CDR3 nucleotide sequence: TGTGCCACCAGCGGTCGGGGGGGGGCAGAGACCCAGTACTTC. Translation: CATSGRGGAETQYF.

This clone is deemed medium-sized. This CDR3 is CASSLNGDFYGYTF. The CDR3 DNA follows: TGTGCCAGCTCATTAAACGGGGACTTCTATGGCTACACCTTC. This chain connects TRBV18 to TRBJ1-2; possibly TRBD1 for D (5 bases). From germline, CDR1 is KGHSH and CDR2 LQKENI. The CDR3 is 14 amino acids. V was shortened by 5 bases and J by 4 bases, with 14 bases between the two germline ends.

The chain uses TRBV29-1 and TRBJ1-1; D may be TRBD1 (5 bases). The V end lost 4 bases, the J end lost 4 bases, and 16 bases lay between the germline ends. CDR1 and CDR2 (germline): SQVTM, ANQGSEA. The CDR3 runs 14 residues. CDR3 bases: TGCAGCGTTGGATTCGTTGACAGAACCACTGAAGCTTTCTTT. This translates into CSVGFVDRTTEAFF.

The table lists this clone with a count of one. The chain links TRBV6-5 to TRBJ1-2, with D unresolved. CDR1 is MNHEY, CDR2 SVGAGI, per germline. V lost 0 bases and J 8 bases, leaving 16 bases between the germline ends. The CDR3 has 15 residues. For the CDR3, the DNA is TGTGCCAGCAGTTACTCGATGTCAGTAGCTCAGGGCTACACCTTC. This translates into CASSYSMSVAQGYTF.

V and J are TRBV7-9 and TRBJ2-5; D remains unclear. The V end lost 10 bases, the J end lost 5 bases, and 11 bases lay between the germline ends. The CDR3 consists of 11 residues. Germline CDR1 is SEHNR and CDR2 is FQNEAQ (reference sequence). CDR3 coding DNA: TGTGCCATCCCGCGCTGGGAGACCCAGTACTTC. As protein: CAIPRWETQYF.

The chain uses TRBV2 and TRBJ1-3; D remains unclear. The CDR3 sequence is 13 residues long. V was cut by 6 bases and J by 0 bases, with 6 bases left in between. CDR1 is SNHLY, CDR2 FYNNEI, per germline. CDR3 amino acids: CASRASSGNTIYF. The CDR3 bases are TGTGCCAGCAGGGCAAGCTCTGGAAACACCATATATTTT.

V gene TRBV15 combines with J gene TRBJ2-3; the match to TRBD1 covers 8 bases. CDR1 LNHNV and CDR2 YYDKDF come from the germline V gene (reference sequence). Trimming took 3 bases from V and 5 from J; bases not matched to a gene: 10. This CDR3 spans 16 amino acids. The CDR3 protein is CATSRGSRGQLDTQYF. The CDR3 DNA sequence: TGTGCCACCAGCAGGGGATCCAGGGGGCAGTTAGATACGCAGTATTTT.

This chain joins TRBV3-1 (or the pseudogene TRBV3-2) and TRBJ1-1; D is undetermined. Germline CDR1 reads LGHDT; CDR2 reads YNNKEL (reference sequence). The germline V and J ends were trimmed by 4 bases and 7 bases, with 13 bases remaining between them. The CDR3 sequence is 13 residues long. This CDR3 is CASSLFRGDEAFF. The CDR3 coding sequence is TGTGCCAGCAGCCTTTTCCGGGGTGATGAAGCTTTCTTT.

The J gene is TRBJ2-1, the V gene TRBV9; 9 bases are a match to TRBD1. The V segment lost 5 bases and the J segment 8 bases; nucleotides outside the gene matches: 20. The V gene's germline CDR1 is SGDLS and CDR2 YYNGEE. The CDR3 spans 18 residues. The CDR3 DNA reads as TGTGCCAGCAGTAATCCCCAGGGGGACAGGGCGTTGGGAGATGAGCAGTTCTTC. This sequence encodes CASSNPQGDRALGDEQFF.

In this sample, this clone turned up once. The chain employs TRBV11-2 and TRBJ2-2; no reliable D call. Germline CDR1 SGHAT, CDR2 FQNNGV. The CDR3 covers 16 residues. The germline V and J ends were trimmed by 5 bases and 4 bases, with 17 bases remaining between them. The CDR3 protein is CASSPQLGRGTGELFF. The CDR3 nucleotides read TGTGCCAGCAGCCCCCAGTTAGGTCGCGGCACCGGGGAGCTGTTTTTT.